A selection of T cell receptor beta chains follows, all from one sample in a study of blood T cell repertoires in COVID-19. Profiling relied on immunoSEQ multiplex PCR, and the TCRdb table lists in-frame clones only, not all of them. The sample includes 200,000 to 250,000 clones, 65% to 85% seen only once; the top ten take under 4.5%. What was sequenced was PBMCs or T cells enriched from blood (not recorded which). The receptors were sampled from a man aged 25-45 years with acute COVID-19. The CDR3 runs from the conserved cysteine through the conserved F or W. D genes are given only for firm matches. Clone size is stated in some rows and not others, as once, few, many or a class when expanded.

V	D	size	J	CDR3	DNA
TRBV2	NA	NA	TRBJ1-6	CASTFQAGSPLHF	TGTGCCAGCACATTCCAGGCTGGTTCACCCCTCCACTTT
TRBV10-3	TRBD1	NA	TRBJ2-7	CAISESGGPTYEQYF	TGTGCCATCAGTGAGTCAGGGGGCCCCACCTACGAGCAGTACTTC
TRBV2	NA	NA	TRBJ1-1	CASSEAVGQANTEAFF	TGTGCCAGCAGTGAAGCGGTGGGACAAGCGAACACTGAAGCTTTCTTT
TRBV29-1	TRBD2	NA	TRBJ2-1	CSVEDQLAGSNEQFF	TGCAGCGTTGAAGATCAACTAGCGGGGAGCAATGAGCAGTTCTTC
TRBV11-2	NA	NA	TRBJ1-1	CASSEQVNTEAFF	TGTGCCAGCAGCGAACAGGTGAACACTGAAGCTTTCTTT
TRBV30	NA	NA	TRBJ1-4	CAWSTRANEKLFF	TGTGCCTGGAGTACGCGGGCGAATGAAAAACTGTTTTTT
TRBV5-1	NA	NA	TRBJ2-3	CASSFDNANTQYF	TGCGCCAGCAGCTTTGACAACGCTAATACGCAGTATTTT
TRBV7-2	TRBD2	NA	TRBJ2-7	CASRRGGQSFEQYF	TGTGCCAGCAGGCGGGGGGGCCAGTCGTTCGAGCAGTACTTC
TRBV14	TRBD1	NA	TRBJ1-1	CASSRGQGALGTEAFF	TGTGCCAGCAGCCGGGGACAGGGGGCTTTGGGCACTGAAGCTTTCTTT
TRBV5-1	NA	NA	TRBJ1-1	CASSLGRGDTEAFF	TGCGCCAGCAGCTTGGGGAGGGGCGACACTGAAGCTTTCTTT
TRBV6-2/TRBV6-3	TRBD1	NA	TRBJ1-1	CASSYTTGGTNTEAFF	TGTGCCAGCAGTTACACCACAGGGGGCACGAACACTGAAGCTTTCTTT
TRBV3-1/TRBV3-2	NA	few	TRBJ1-1	CASSQGFGTNTEAFF	TGTGCCAGCAGCCAAGGATTCGGTACGAACACTGAAGCTTTCTTT
TRBV27	NA	NA	TRBJ1-1	CASSLRGPDTEAFF	TGTGCCAGCAGTTTAAGGGGTCCGGACACTGAAGCTTTCTTT
TRBV28	TRBD1	NA	TRBJ2-5	CASSPGQGAFWETQYF	TGTGCCAGCAGCCCGGGACAGGGGGCATTCTGGGAGACCCAGTACTTC
TRBV7-3	TRBD1	NA	TRBJ1-1	CASSPDRDTEAFF	TGTGCCAGCAGCCCGGACAGGGACACTGAAGCTTTCTTT
TRBV5-6	TRBD1	once	TRBJ2-3	CASSLWGQGPTDTQYF	TGTGCCAGCTCCCTCTGGGGACAGGGGCCCACAGATACGCAGTATTTT
TRBV4-1	TRBD2	NA	TRBJ2-2	CASSQGLAGGPGTGELFF	TGCGCCAGCAGCCAGGGACTAGCGGGGGGGCCCGGCACCGGGGAGCTGTTTTTT
TRBV28	TRBD1	NA	TRBJ1-2	CASSRPGQANYGYTF	TGTGCCAGCAGTCGCCCGGGACAGGCTAACTATGGCTACACCTTC
TRBV4-1	TRBD2	NA	TRBJ2-1	CASSQVGGDEQFF	TGCGCCAGCAGCCAGGTGGGGGGGGATGAGCAGTTCTTC
TRBV7-9	TRBD1	NA	TRBJ1-3	CASSPRGQSSGNTIYF	TGTGCCAGCAGCCCTAGGGGGCAAAGCTCTGGAAACACCATATATTTT
TRBV6-5	NA	NA	TRBJ1-3	CASRHETGSGNTIYF	TGTGCCAGCAGGCATGAGACAGGCTCTGGAAACACCATATATTTT
TRBV7-3	NA	few	TRBJ2-2	CASSLWAGGTGELFF	TGTGCCAGCAGCTTATGGGCAGGAGGAACCGGGGAGCTGTTTTTT
TRBV15	NA	few	TRBJ1-5	CATSRDRGSPNQPQHF	TGTGCCACCAGCAGAGACAGGGGAAGCCCTAATCAGCCCCAGCATTTT
TRBV5-1	NA	few	TRBJ2-7	CASSLSFSYEQYF	TGCGCCAGCAGCTTGAGCTTCTCCTACGAGCAGTACTTC
TRBV6-5	NA	NA	TRBJ1-2	CASSYSRGTYGYTF	TGTGCCAGCAGTTACTCGCGGGGGACCTATGGCTACACCTTC